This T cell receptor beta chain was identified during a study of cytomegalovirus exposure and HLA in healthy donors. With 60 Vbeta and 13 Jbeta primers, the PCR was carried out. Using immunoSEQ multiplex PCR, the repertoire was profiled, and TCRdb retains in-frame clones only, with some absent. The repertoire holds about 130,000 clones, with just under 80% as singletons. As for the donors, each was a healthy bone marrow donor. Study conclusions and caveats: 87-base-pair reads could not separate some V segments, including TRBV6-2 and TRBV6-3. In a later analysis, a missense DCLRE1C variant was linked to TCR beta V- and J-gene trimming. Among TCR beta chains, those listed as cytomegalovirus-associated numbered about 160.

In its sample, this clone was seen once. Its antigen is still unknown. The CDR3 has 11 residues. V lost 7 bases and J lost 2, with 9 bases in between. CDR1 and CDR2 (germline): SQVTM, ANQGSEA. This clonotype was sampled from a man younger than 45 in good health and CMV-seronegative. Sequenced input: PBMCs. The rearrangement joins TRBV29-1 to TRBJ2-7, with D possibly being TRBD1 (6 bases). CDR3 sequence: CSGTDTYEQYF. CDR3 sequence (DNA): TGCAGCGGGACAGATACCTACGAGCAGTACTTC.